The 24 T cell receptor beta chains given below trace back to one sample, sequenced in a study of shared clonotypes between healthy human individuals. Assay: immunoSEQ multiplex PCR; the TCRdb copy retains only in-frame clones and omits some. The sample carries some 660,000 clones, around 73% recorded once. The sample comprised memory CD4+ T cells sorted from blood. The subset: CD45RA-negative fraction. The origin of the receptors is a woman in her twenties or thirties in good health.

The chain has TRBV20-1 and TRBJ2-5, with a possible D match to TRBD1 (5 bases). The V gene lost 6 bases and the J gene lost 3 bases, with 5 bases spanning the gap. Germline-derived CDR1 and CDR2 are DFQATT and SNEGSKA (reference sequence). CDR3 length: 10 residues. The CDR3 sequence is CSAGEETQYF. DNA for the CDR3: TGCAGTGCAGGGGAAGAGACCCAGTACTTC.

The chain combines TRBV11-3 with TRBJ2-1; 7 positions agree with TRBD2. Per the germline V gene, CDR1 is SGHNT and CDR2 is YENEEA. The CDR3 sequence is 15 residues long. Trimming cost V 0 bases and J 3 bases; bases outside gene matches: 2. The CDR3 region has the DNA TGTGCCAGCAGCTTAGATACGGGAGGCTACAATGAGCAGTTCTTC. Translation gives CASSLDTGGYNEQFF. Drawing the rest from reference TRBV11-3 and TRBJ2-1, the complete variable domain is EAGVVQSPRYKIIEKKQPVAFWCNPISGHNTLYWYLQNLGQGPELLIRYENEEAVDDSQLPKDRFSAERLKGVDSTLKIQPAELGDSAVYLCASSLDTGGYNEQFFGPGTRLTVL.

The V gene is TRBV6-6, the J gene TRBJ1-1, with 7 bases that match TRBD1. The V and J ends lost 4 bases and 5 bases, in that order; junction bases with no gene match: 7. Germline V gene data show CDR1 as MNHNY and CDR2 as SVGAGI (reference sequence). The CDR3 consists of 14 residues. CDR3 coding DNA: TGTGCCAGCAGTTCCCCGACAGGGCGGACTGAAGCTTTCTTT. It specifies CASSSPTGRTEAFF.

The gene calls are TRBV4-2 and TRBJ2-1; TRBD2 matches 10 bases. V lost 1 base to trimming and J lost 8 bases; unmatched junction nucleotides: 8. Germline loops: CDR1 LGHNA, CDR2 YNFKEQ. The CDR3 is 16 residues long. DNA of the CDR3: TGTGCCAGCAGCCAAGTATTCCCTCTAGCGGGAGATGAGCAGTTCTTC. Translated, it gives CASSQVFPLAGDEQFF.

The chain combines TRBV6-5 with TRBJ1-1; the match to TRBD1 covers 7 bases. The germline V gene has CDR1 MNHEY and CDR2 SVGAGI. CDR3 length: 16 residues. V was clipped by 1 base and J by 4 bases; unmatched bases: 9. CDR3 coding DNA: TGTGCCAGCAGTTACTACGGGAGGGGGCTGGGCACTGAAGCTTTCTTT. It specifies CASSYYGRGLGTEAFF.

J is TRBJ1-3 and V is TRBV27; D perhaps matches TRBD1 (6 bases). V lost 6 bases and J lost 4, with 13 bases in between. The CDR3 length is 14 residues. CDR1 MNHEY and CDR2 SMNVEV come from the germline V gene (reference sequence). The CDR3 spells CASRPGTKGNTIYF. CDR3 in DNA: TGTGCCAGCAGACCCGGGACAAAAGGAAACACCATATATTTT.

This chain connects TRBV15 to TRBJ1-5; 11 bases align to TRBD1. Looked up from germline, CDR1 is LNHNV and CDR2 is YYDKDF (reference sequence). Germline trimming cut 9 bases from V and 8 bases from J; bases unmatched to any gene: 6. The CDR3 covers 13 residues. The CDR3 spells CATGQGAMKPQHF. The DNA of the CDR3 is TGTGCCACAGGACAGGGGGCAATGAAGCCCCAGCATTTT.

The rearrangement links TRBV19 to TRBJ2-3, with 8 bases fitting TRBD1. CDR3 length: 15 amino acids. V trimming: 6 bases; J trimming: 3 bases; junction bases outside the gene matches: 8. Germline V gives CDR1 LNHDA, CDR2 SQIVND (reference sequence). CDR3 loop: CASSQQGGATDTQYF. The CDR3 coding sequence is TGTGCCAGTAGCCAACAGGGGGGAGCTACAGATACGCAGTATTTT.

This clone has just a few counts. V and J are TRBV25-1 and TRBJ2-7, with 8 bases aligning to TRBD2. The junction had 1 base not matched to a gene; V was cut back by 6 bases and J by 0 bases. CDR3 size: 13 residues. Germline loops: CDR1 MGHDK, CDR2 SYGVNS. CDR3 region: CASSGTSSYEQYF. The CDR3 DNA follows: TGTGCCAGCAGCGGGACTAGCTCCTACGAGCAGTACTTC.

V gene TRBV25-1 combines with J gene TRBJ2-3; maybe TRBD1 (6 bases). Trimming took 7 bases from V and 6 from J, leaving 26 bases between them. This CDR3 has 17 amino acids. Germline loops: CDR1 MGHDK, CDR2 SYGVNS. CDR3 DNA: TGTGCCAGCACTCCAATCGGGGCAGGGGCTCTCGGGGATACGCAGTATTTT. Encoded protein: CASTPIGAGALGDTQYF.

This clone occurred a few times. As DNA, the CDR3 is TGTGCCAGCAACTCTCTCGGGACACGTGATGAAAAACTGTTTTTT. Protein: CASNSLGTRDEKLFF. This chain links TRBV28 with TRBJ1-4; possibly TRBD1 for D (6 bases). The CDR3 covers 15 residues. V was trimmed by 7 bases and J by 6 bases, leaving 18 bases between them. Germline V lookup: CDR1 MDHEN, CDR2 SYDVKM.

This clone was seen a handful of times. One end of the junction varies from germline; a read error may be responsible. The chain couples TRBV7-9 to TRBJ2-1; D is uncertain. The CDR3 contains 16 residues. Germline CDR1 SEHNR, CDR2 FQNEAQ (reference sequence). In nucleotides, the CDR3 is TGTGCCAGCTGCTTTACCATAGACACCTCTTCCAATGAGCAGTTCTTC. Its protein is CASCFTIDTSSNEQFF. The entire variable domain, with the rest obtained from reference TRBV7-9 and TRBJ2-1, is as follows: DTGVSQNPRHKITKRGQNVTFRCDPISEHNRLYWYRQTLGQGPEFLTYFQNEAQLEKSRLLSDRFSAERPKGSFSTLEIQRTEQGDSAMYLCASCFTIDTSSNEQFFGPGTRLTVL.

This clone turned up a few times. The genes are TRBV30 and TRBJ2-7; D gene unclear. The CDR3 runs 13 residues. V gave up 4 bases and J gave up 0 bases, with 10 bases separating them. Germline-derived CDR1 and CDR2 are GTSNPN and SVGIG (reference sequence). The CDR3: CAWKTGFSYEQYF. In DNA, the CDR3 is TGTGCCTGGAAGACCGGGTTCTCCTACGAGCAGTACTTC.

In this sample, this clone turned up a few times. CDR3 amino acids: CASRTPGQGLGGYTF. The CDR3 DNA reads TGTGCCAGTCGTACACCGGGACAGGGACTTGGGGGCTACACCTTC. The rearrangement uses TRBV19 and TRBJ1-2; 9 positions agree with TRBD1. After removal of 8 bases from V and 8 bases from J, the junction contained 15 bases not matched to a gene. The CDR3 consists of 15 residues. The germline gives CDR1 LNHDA, CDR2 SQIVND (reference sequence).

The chain uses TRBV4-2 and TRBJ2-7; possible D gene TRBD1, 5 bases. This CDR3 spans 16 amino acids. The V gene's germline CDR1 is LGHNA and CDR2 YNFKEQ. The ends were cut back, 0 bases at V and 2 bases at J, with 14 bases in the middle. The DNA of the CDR3 is TGTGCCAGCAGCCAAGATGGGGCCGACGCCCCCTACGAGCAGTACTTC. Residues: CASSQDGADAPYEQYF.

V usage is TRBV11-2 and J usage is TRBJ2-5; 7 bases match TRBD2. The V gene end was trimmed by 4 bases and the J gene end by 5 bases; junction bases not matched to a gene: 13. Germline-derived CDR1 and CDR2 are SGHAT and FQNNGV. The length of the CDR3 is 16 residues. CDR3 protein: CASSSDRGARGETQYF. As DNA, the CDR3 is TGTGCCAGCAGCTCCGATCGAGGGGCGCGGGGGGAGACCCAGTACTTC.

The rearrangement links TRBV10-1 to TRBJ2-5; perhaps TRBD2 as D (6 bases). V dropped 4 bases and J dropped 5 bases, with 14 bases sitting between them. Germline-derived CDR1 and CDR2 are WNHNN and SYGVQD (reference sequence). The CDR3 extends over 14 amino acids. Here the CDR3 DNA reads TGCGCCAGCAGTGCGCGGAGGGATGGGGAGACCCAGTACTTC. This gives the protein CASSARRDGETQYF.

Note on this clone: This may stem from a read error, because a much larger clone lies one nucleotide away. V and J are TRBV7-8 and TRBJ2-7, with 7 bases that match TRBD2. This CDR3 contains 15 residues. Germline CDR1 reads SGHVS; CDR2 reads FQNEAQ. The J segment lost 5 bases and the V segment lost 5 bases, leaving 12 bases of the junction unmatched. The CDR3 DNA follows: TGTGCCAGCAGCCCGGCTAACGGGAGGTTCCACGAGCAGTACTTC. Protein product: CASSPANGRFHEQYF. Variable domain in full (rest from reference TRBV7-8 and TRBJ2-7): GAGVSQSPRYKVAKRGQDVALRCDPISGHVSLFWYQQALGQGPEFLTYFQNEAQLDKSGLPSDRFFAERPEGSVSTLKIQRTQQEDSAVYLCASSPANGRFHEQYFGPGTRLTVT.

The rearrangement uses TRBV4-1 and TRBJ2-4; no definite D call. The CDR3 runs to 17 residues. Germline values: CDR1 MGHRA, CDR2 YSYEKL. V lost 1 base and J lost 3, with 16 bases in between. The CDR3 DNA sequence: TGCGCCAGCAGCCAAGTGGGAAGTGCCAAGGACAAAAACATTCAGTACTTC. This codes for CASSQVGSAKDKNIQYF.

V is TRBV12-5 and J is TRBJ2-3; 12 bases are a match to TRBD2. Germline CDR1 is LGHNT and CDR2 is FRNRAP. The CDR3 contains 16 residues. V was clipped by 1 base and J by 4 bases; unmatched bases: 3. For the CDR3, the DNA is TGTGCTAGTGGTTTGGGACTAGCGGGAGCGCCAGATACGCAGTATTTT. It encodes CASGLGLAGAPDTQYF.

The chain links TRBV28 to TRBJ2-3, with 12 nucleotides matching TRBD1. Germline V gene data show CDR1 as MDHEN and CDR2 as SYDVKM. This CDR3 has 14 amino acids. Unmatched junction bases numbered 2, after V lost 6 bases and J lost 4 bases. The DNA of the CDR3 is TGTGCCAGCAGCTGGGACAGGGGGCCAGATACGCAGTATTTT. Its protein is CASSWDRGPDTQYF.

This sequence joins TRBV2 and TRBJ1-5, with D possibly being TRBD1 (5 bases). V lost 7 bases and J 4 bases, leaving 11 bases between the germline ends. This CDR3 spans 13 amino acids. CDR1 and CDR2 from the germline V gene are SNHLY and FYNNEI. CDR3 region: CASMAGRNQPQHF. The CDR3 DNA follows: TGTGCCAGCATGGCAGGGCGAAATCAGCCCCAGCATTTT.

This clone has just a few counts. V and J are TRBV19 and TRBJ2-1; D perhaps matches TRBD2 (6 bases). V gave up 5 bases and J gave up 6 bases, with 11 bases separating them. CDR1 and CDR2 (germline): LNHDA, SQIVND (reference sequence). This CDR3 has 13 amino acids. CDR3 protein: CASSLAGTNEQFF. CDR3 sequence (DNA): TGTGCCAGTAGTCTTGCGGGGACCAATGAGCAGTTCTTC.

This sequence joins TRBV28 and TRBJ1-6; D not certain. CDR3 length: 12 residues. Germline V gives CDR1 MDHEN, CDR2 SYDVKM. The germline V and J ends were trimmed by 7 bases and 8 bases, with 9 bases remaining between them. The CDR3 DNA sequence: TGTGCCAGCACCGTAGATCATTCACCCCTCCACTTT. Amino acid sequence: CASTVDHSPLHF.